The rows below give T cell receptor beta chains drawn from one sample of a study of blood T cell repertoires in COVID-19. Data came from immunoSEQ multiplex PCR; TCRdb stores just in-frame clones and leaves some out. Counted here are approximately 210,000 clones, more than 70% occurring once; the ten biggest clones make up roughly 7.6%. Sequenced input: peripheral blood. These receptors were obtained from a woman between 50 and 59 years old with acute or convalescent COVID-19. Each CDR3 is given with its conserved first and last residue. A D gene is named only where the DNA matches it firmly. Where a row states a size, it is once, few, many or the class of an expanded clone; other rows omit it.

d_gene	abundance	v_gene	j_gene	CDR3nt	CDR3aa
-	-	TRBV6-5	TRBJ2-3	TGTGCCAGCAGTTACTCAACTAGCTCCACAGATACGCAGTATTTT	CASSYSTSSTDTQYF
-	-	TRBV9	TRBJ2-6	TGTGCCAGCAGCGTAGCTACTGGGGCCAACGTCCTGACTTTC	CASSVATGANVLTF
-	-	TRBV15	TRBJ1-4	TGTGCCACCAGCAGAGATTACGGGTTCACCGAGAAACTGTTTTTT	CATSRDYGFTEKLFF
TRBD2	-	TRBV6-1	TRBJ2-1	TGTGCCAGCAGTGACAGCGGGAGCGTTTCCAATGAGCAGTTCTTC	CASSDSGSVSNEQFF
-	-	TRBV27	TRBJ1-6	TGTGCCAGCAGTTTAAACCCACGAGCCCACTCACCCCTCCACTTT	CASSLNPRAHSPLHF
TRBD1	many	TRBV2	TRBJ2-3	TGTGCCAGCAGTCGATCGGACAGGGACACAGATACGCAGTATTTT	CASSRSDRDTDTQYF
-	once	TRBV2	TRBJ2-1	TGTGCCAGCAGTGAATGGCAGGGAGCGGGTGAGCAGTTCTTC	CASSEWQGAGEQFF
TRBD2	-	TRBV11-2	TRBJ2-7	TGTGCCAGCAGCTTGCGGGAGCCTAGGGGTTCCGAGGTTGAGTACTTC	CASSLREPRGSEVEYF
TRBD1	-	TRBV5-1	TRBJ2-7	TGCGCCAGCAGCCTTTGGACAGGCTCCTACGAGCAGTACTTC	CASSLWTGSYEQYF
-	-	TRBV30	TRBJ1-1	TGTGCCTGGAGTGTCGGGTCCTACACTGAAGCTTTCTTT	CAWSVGSYTEAFF
TRBD1	-	TRBV19	TRBJ2-7	TGTGCCAGTAGCCAACACCGGGACAGGGACAACGAGCAGTACTTC	CASSQHRDRDNEQYF
TRBD1	-	TRBV29-1	TRBJ1-6	TGCAGCATTGCCTCTGGGACAGGTTCACCCCTCCACTTT	CSIASGTGSPLHF
-	few	TRBV28	TRBJ2-7	TGTGCCAGCAGTTTAAACAGGGTCTTCTACGAGCAGTACTTC	CASSLNRVFYEQYF
-	-	TRBV7-9	TRBJ1-5	TGTGCCAGCAGCTCCGACAAACATAGCAATCAGCCCCAGCATTTT	CASSSDKHSNQPQHF
-	-	TRBV29-1	TRBJ2-7	TGCAGCGTTGAAGAAGATGGGCCCCCCGACGAGCAGTACTTC	CSVEEDGPPDEQYF
-	-	TRBV3-1/TRBV3-2	TRBJ2-1	TGTGCCAGCAGTCGCTCCTACAATGAGCAGTTCTTC	CASSRSYNEQFF
TRBD1	-	TRBV25-1	TRBJ1-6	TGTGCCAGCAGTGATGCGGGACAGGGTTTTAATTCACCCCTCCACTTT	CASSDAGQGFNSPLHF